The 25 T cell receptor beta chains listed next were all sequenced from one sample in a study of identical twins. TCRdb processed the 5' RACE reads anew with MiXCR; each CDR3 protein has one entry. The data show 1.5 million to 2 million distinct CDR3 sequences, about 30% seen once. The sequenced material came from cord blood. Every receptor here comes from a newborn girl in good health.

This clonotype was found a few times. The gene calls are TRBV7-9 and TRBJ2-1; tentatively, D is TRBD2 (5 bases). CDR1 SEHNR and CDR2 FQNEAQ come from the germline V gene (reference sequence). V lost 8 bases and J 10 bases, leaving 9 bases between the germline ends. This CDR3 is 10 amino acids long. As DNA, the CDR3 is TGTGCCAGCTTTGGCGGGGAGCAGTTCTTC. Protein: CASFGGEQFF. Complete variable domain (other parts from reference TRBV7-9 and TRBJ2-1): DTGVSQNPRHKITKRGQNVTFRCDPISEHNRLYWYRQTLGQGPEFLTYFQNEAQLEKSRLLSDRFSAERPKGSFSTLEIQRTEQGDSAMYLCASFGGEQFFGPGTRLTVL.

The CDR3 region is CASSQGWPWGRSYEQYF. CDR3 coding DNA: TGTGCCAGCAGCCAAGGTTGGCCCTGGGGGAGGTCCTACGAGCAGTACTTC. This rearrangement joins TRBV14 to TRBJ2-7; the D gene is possibly TRBD2 (6 bases). Deletions cut 1 base from V and 1 base from J, with 17 bases between. The length of the CDR3 is 17 residues. Germline V gives CDR1 SGHDN, CDR2 FVKESK.

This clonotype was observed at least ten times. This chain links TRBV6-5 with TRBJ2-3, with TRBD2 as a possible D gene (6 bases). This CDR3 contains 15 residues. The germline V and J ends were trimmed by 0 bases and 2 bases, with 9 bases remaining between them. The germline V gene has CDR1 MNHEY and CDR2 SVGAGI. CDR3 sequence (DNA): TGTGCCAGCAGTTACTCGCCGGGACTCACAGATACGCAGTATTTT. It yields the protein CASSYSPGLTDTQYF.

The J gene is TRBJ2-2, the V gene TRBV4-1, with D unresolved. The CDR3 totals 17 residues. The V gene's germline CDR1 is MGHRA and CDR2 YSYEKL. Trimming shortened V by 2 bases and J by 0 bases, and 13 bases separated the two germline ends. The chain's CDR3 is CASSQRRLTSNTGELFF. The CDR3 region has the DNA TGCGCCAGCAGCCAAAGGCGACTGACTTCGAACACCGGGGAGCTGTTTTTT.

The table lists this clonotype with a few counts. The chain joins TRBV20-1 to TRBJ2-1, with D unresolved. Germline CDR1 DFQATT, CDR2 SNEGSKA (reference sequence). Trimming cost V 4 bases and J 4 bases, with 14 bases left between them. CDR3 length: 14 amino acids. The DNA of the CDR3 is TGCAGTGCTAACCTAGAGGCCATTTACAATGAGCAGTTCTTC. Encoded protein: CSANLEAIYNEQFF.

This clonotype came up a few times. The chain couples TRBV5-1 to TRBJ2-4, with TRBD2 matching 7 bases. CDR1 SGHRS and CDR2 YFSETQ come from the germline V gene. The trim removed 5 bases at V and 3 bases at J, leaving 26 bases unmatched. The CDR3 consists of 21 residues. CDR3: CASRARPGLDAPLFDKNIQYF. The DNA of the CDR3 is TGCGCCAGCAGAGCCCGACCTGGACTAGATGCGCCCCTCTTCGACAAAAACATTCAGTACTTC.

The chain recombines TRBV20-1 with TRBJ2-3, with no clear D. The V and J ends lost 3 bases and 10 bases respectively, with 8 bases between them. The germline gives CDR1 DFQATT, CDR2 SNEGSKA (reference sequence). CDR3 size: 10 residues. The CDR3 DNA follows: TGCAGTGCTAGTACTGGCGCGCAGTATTTT. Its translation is CSASTGAQYF.

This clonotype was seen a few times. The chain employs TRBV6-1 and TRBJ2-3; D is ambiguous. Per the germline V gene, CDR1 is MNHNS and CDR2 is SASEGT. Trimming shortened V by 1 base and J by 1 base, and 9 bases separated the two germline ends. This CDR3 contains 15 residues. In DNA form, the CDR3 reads TGTGCCAGCAGTGAAGAGTGGCAGCGCACAGATACGCAGTATTTT. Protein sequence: CASSEEWQRTDTQYF.

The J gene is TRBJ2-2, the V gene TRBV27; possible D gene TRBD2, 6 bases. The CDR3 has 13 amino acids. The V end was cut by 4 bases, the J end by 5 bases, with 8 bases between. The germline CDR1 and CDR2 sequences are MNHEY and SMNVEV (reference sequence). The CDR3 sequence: CASSWEATGELFF. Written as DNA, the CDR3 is TGTGCCAGCAGTTGGGAGGCGACCGGGGAGCTGTTTTTT.

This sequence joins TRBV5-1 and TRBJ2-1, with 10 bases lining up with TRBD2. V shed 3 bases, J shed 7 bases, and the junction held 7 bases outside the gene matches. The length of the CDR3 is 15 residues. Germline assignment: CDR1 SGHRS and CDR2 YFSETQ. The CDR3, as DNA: TGCGCCAGCAGCTCGGGGACTAGCGCCGCTAATGAGCAGTTCTTC. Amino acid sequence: CASSSGTSAANEQFF.

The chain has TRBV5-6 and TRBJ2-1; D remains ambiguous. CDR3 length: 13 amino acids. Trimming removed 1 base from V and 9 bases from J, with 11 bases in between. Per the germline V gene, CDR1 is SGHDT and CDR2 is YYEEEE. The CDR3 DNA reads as TGTGCCAGCAGCTTGCCCGTGTCTAGTGAGCAGTTCTTC. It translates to CASSLPVSSEQFF.

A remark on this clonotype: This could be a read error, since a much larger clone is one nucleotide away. The CDR3 nucleotides are TGTGCCAGCAGCCAAGGACAGATCACCGGGGAGCTGTTTTTT. Protein product: CASSQGQITGELFF. V usage is TRBV3-1 and J usage is TRBJ2-2; D is possibly TRBD1 (5 bases). CDR1 and CDR2 (germline): LGHDT, YNNKEL (reference sequence). There are 14 residues in the CDR3. Trimming stripped 1 base from V and 4 bases from J, with 7 bases between.

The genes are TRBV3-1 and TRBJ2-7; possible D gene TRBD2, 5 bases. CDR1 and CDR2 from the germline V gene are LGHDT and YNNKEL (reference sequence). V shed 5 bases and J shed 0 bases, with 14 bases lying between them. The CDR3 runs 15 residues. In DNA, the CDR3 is TGTGCCAGCAGCAAGGACTTTCCTCCCTCCTACGAGCAGTACTTC. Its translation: CASSKDFPPSYEQYF.

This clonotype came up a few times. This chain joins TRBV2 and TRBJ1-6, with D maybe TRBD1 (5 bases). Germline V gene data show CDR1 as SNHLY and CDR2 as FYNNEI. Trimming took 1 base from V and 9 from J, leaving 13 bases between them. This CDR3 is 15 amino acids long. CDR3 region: CASSEEGHIFSPLHF. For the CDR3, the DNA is TGTGCCAGCAGTGAAGAGGGGCATATTTTTTCACCCCTCCACTTT.

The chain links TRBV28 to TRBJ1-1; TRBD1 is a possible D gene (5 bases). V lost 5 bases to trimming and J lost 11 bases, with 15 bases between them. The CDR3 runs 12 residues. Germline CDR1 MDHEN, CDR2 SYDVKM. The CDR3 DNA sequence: TGTGCCAGCAGTCTATCGACAGACTGGGCTTTCTTT. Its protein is CASSLSTDWAFF.

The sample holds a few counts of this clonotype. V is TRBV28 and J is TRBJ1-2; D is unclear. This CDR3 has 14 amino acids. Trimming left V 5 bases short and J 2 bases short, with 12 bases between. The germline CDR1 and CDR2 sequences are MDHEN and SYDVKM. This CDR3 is CASSTSPPNYGYTF. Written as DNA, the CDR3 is TGTGCCAGCAGTACAAGCCCCCCCAACTATGGCTACACCTTC.

The CDR3 DNA follows: TGTGCCAGCAGCTTAGTAGAGTGGAGTCTAGCGGGAGACACGCAGTATTTT. As protein: CASSLVEWSLAGDTQYF. The V gene is TRBV11-2, the J gene TRBJ2-3; 10 bases are a match to TRBD2. CDR3 size: 17 residues. The germline V gene encodes CDR1 SGHAT and CDR2 FQNNGV. Trimming cost V 1 base and J 9 bases; bases outside gene matches: 13.

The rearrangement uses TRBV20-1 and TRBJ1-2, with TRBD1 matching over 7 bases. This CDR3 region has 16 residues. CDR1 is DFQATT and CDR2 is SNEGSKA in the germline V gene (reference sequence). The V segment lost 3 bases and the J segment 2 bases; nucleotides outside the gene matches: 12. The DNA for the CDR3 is TGCAGTGCTAGGAAGGGTCCCACAGGGGTGAACTATGGCTACACCTTC. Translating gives CSARKGPTGVNYGYTF.

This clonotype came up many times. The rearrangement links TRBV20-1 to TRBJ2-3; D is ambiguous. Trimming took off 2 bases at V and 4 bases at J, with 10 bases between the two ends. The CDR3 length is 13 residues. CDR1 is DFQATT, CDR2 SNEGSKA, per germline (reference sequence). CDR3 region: CSARSAPSDTQYF. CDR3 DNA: TGCAGTGCTAGATCGGCCCCCTCAGATACGCAGTATTTT.

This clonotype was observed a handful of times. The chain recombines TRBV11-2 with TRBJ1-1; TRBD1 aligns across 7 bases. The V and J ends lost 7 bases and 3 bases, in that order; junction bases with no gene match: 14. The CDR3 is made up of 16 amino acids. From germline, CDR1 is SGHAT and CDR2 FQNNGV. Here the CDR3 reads CASTPLQGPRYTEAFF. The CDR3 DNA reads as TGTGCCAGCACCCCTCTACAGGGGCCGAGGTACACTGAAGCTTTCTTT. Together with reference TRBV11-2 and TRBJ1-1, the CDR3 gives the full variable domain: EAGVAQSPRYKIIEKRQSVAFWCNPISGHATLYWYQQILGQGPKLLIQFQNNGVVDDSQLPKDRFSAERLKGVDSTLKIQPAKLEDSAVYLCASTPLQGPRYTEAFFGQGTRLTVV.

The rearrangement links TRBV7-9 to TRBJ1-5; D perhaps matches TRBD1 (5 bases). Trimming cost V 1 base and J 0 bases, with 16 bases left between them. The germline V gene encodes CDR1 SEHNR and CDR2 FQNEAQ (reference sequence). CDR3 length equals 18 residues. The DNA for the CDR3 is TGTGCCAGCAGCTTAGAAGGGTGGGGCACCTATAGCAATCAGCCCCAGCATTTT. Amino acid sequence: CASSLEGWGTYSNQPQHF.

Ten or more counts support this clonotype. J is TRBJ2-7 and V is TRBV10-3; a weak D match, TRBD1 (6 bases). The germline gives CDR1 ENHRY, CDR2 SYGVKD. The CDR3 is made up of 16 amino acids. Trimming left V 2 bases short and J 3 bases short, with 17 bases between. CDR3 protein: CAISEMKRRTDYEQYF. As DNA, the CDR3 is TGTGCCATCAGTGAGATGAAACGAAGGACAGACTACGAGCAGTACTTC.

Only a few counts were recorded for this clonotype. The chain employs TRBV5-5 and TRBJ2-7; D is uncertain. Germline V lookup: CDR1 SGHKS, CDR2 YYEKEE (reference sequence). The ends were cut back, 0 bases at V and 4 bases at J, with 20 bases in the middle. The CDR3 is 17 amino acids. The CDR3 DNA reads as TGTGCCAGCAGCTTGGACCTACCAGGACGAAGTAGGTACGAGCAGTACTTC. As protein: CASSLDLPGRSRYEQYF.

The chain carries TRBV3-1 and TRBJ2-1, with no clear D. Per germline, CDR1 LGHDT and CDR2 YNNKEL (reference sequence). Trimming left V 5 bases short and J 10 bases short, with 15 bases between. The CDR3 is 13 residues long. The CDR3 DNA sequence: TGTGCCAGCAGCGGACCCTACTCCTACGAGCAGTTCTTC. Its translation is CASSGPYSYEQFF.

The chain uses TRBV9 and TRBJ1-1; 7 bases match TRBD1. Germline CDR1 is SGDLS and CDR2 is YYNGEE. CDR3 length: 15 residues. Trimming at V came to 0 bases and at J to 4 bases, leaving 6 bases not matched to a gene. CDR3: CASSVDTGAGTEAFF. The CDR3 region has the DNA TGTGCCAGCAGCGTAGATACAGGGGCTGGCACTGAAGCTTTCTTT.